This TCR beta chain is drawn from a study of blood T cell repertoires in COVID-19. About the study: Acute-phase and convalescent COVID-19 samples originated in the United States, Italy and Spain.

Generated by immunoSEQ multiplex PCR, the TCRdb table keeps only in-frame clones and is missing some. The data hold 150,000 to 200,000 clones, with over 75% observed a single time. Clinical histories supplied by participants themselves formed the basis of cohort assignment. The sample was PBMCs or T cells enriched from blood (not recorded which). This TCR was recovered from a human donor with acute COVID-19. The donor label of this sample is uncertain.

CDR3 nucleotide sequence: TGTGCCAGCAGCTTATCAGGAGGGAGGTCTGAAGCTTTCTTT. This codes for CASSLSGGRSEAFF. This rearrangement joins TRBV7-3 to TRBJ1-1; unclear D gene. V was shortened by 2 bases and J by 6 bases, with 13 bases between the two germline ends. Germline V gives CDR1 SGHTA, CDR2 FQGTGA. This CDR3 comprises 14 residues.